This entry lists 7 T cell receptor beta chains sequenced from one sample in a study of shared clonotypes between healthy human individuals. Sequencing used immunoSEQ multiplex PCR; TCRdb keeps in-frame clones, though not all of them. The sample records 450,000 to 550,000 clones, about four fifths being singletons. The sample was PBMCs. The receptors originated from a woman in her thirties or forties in good health. Some clones in this sample may be carry-over from other donors' samples.

The V and J genes are TRBV10-1 and TRBJ2-1; perhaps TRBD2 as D (7 bases). The CDR3 has 14 amino acids. Germline V CDR1 and CDR2: WNHNN, SYGVQD (reference sequence). The V end was cut by 0 bases, the J end by 8 bases, with 11 bases between. In DNA, the CDR3 is TGCGCCAGCAGTGAGTCCCTAGGGGGGGATGAGCAGTTCTTC. Amino acids: CASSESLGGDEQFF.

The V call is TRBV5-1, the J call TRBJ2-7; TRBD2 matches at 7 bases. CDR1 and CDR2 from the germline V gene are SGHRS and YFSETQ. V trimming: 2 bases; J trimming: 7 bases; junction bases outside the gene matches: 9. The CDR3 consists of 14 residues. The CDR3 bases are TGCGCCAGCAGCTTCGGGGAGGGTGTAGGAGAGCAGTACTTC. Translation gives CASSFGEGVGEQYF.

The V gene is TRBV19, the J gene TRBJ2-5, with 7 bases matching TRBD1. The CDR3 contains 16 residues. The J segment lost 5 bases and the V segment lost 3 bases, leaving 12 bases of the junction unmatched. Per germline, CDR1 LNHDA and CDR2 SQIVND (reference sequence). DNA for the CDR3: TGTGCCAGTAGTATCCTTTCGGCAGGGGGTGGGGAGACCCAGTACTTC. Residues: CASSILSAGGGETQYF.

This chain joins TRBV11-2 and TRBJ2-2; D possibly uses TRBD1 or TRBD2 (6 bases each). The germline V gene has CDR1 SGHAT and CDR2 FQNNGV. The CDR3 covers 19 residues. V lost 4 bases and J lost 0, with 21 bases in between. The CDR3, as DNA: TGTGCCAGCAGCTCATGGGGACATGGGGCGGGAACGAACACCGGGGAGCTGTTTTTT. Amino acid sequence: CASSSWGHGAGTNTGELFF.

The chain links TRBV2 to TRBJ2-7; 7 bases line up with TRBD1. This CDR3 region has 14 residues. CDR1 SNHLY and CDR2 FYNNEI come from the germline V gene. Trimming took 0 bases from V and 5 from J; bases not matched to a gene: 4. CDR3 nucleotide sequence: TGTGCCAGCAGTGAAGCAATACAGGGGAACGAGCAGTACTTC. Protein product: CASSEAIQGNEQYF.

The CDR3 loop is CARKGKGPTRETQYF. The CDR3 DNA reads TGTGCCAGAAAGGGTAAGGGACCGACACGAGAGACCCAGTACTTC. V is TRBV2 and J is TRBJ2-5; D assignment may be TRBD1 or TRBD2 (5 bases each). The CDR3 is 15 residues long. Looked up from germline, CDR1 is SNHLY and CDR2 is FYNNEI. V gave up 9 bases and J gave up 4 bases, with 21 bases separating them.

The chain employs TRBV7-9 and TRBJ1-2; D uncertain. The CDR3 length is 14 residues. The germline V and J ends were trimmed by 5 bases and 6 bases, with 16 bases remaining between them. Germline V CDR1 and CDR2: SEHNR, FQNEAQ (reference sequence). The CDR3 DNA sequence: TGTGCCAGCAGCCCGGTTGTTCTGAGGGATGGCTACACCTTC. Translating it yields CASSPVVLRDGYTF.